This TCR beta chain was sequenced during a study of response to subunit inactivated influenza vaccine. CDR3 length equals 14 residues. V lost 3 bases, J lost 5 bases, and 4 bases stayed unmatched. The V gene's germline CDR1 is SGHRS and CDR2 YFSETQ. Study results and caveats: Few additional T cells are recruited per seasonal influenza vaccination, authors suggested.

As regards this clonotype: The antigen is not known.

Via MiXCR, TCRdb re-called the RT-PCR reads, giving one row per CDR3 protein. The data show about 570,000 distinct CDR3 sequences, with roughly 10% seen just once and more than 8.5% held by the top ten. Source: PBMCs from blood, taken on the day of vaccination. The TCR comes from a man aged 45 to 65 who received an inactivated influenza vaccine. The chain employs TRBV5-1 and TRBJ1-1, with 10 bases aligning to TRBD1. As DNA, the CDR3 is TGCGCCAGCAGCTCGGGACAGGGGAGTACTGAAGCTTTCTTT. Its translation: CASSSGQGSTEAFF.